This T cell receptor (beta chain) was sequenced in a study of blood T cell repertoires in COVID-19. About the research overall: Nucleic acid was either cDNA or gDNA, and it came from T cells, B-cell-depleted T cells, or PBMCs.

The CDR3 is 15 residues long. Germline values: CDR1 MGHRA, CDR2 YSYEKL. V lost 1 base and J lost 8, with 12 bases in between. Each participant's cohort was designated according to participant-reported clinical history. TCRdb's table, derived via immunoSEQ multiplex PCR, lists solely in-frame clones and lacks some. The sample includes a few hundred thousand clones, approximately 84% of them seen just once. This clone was seen more than once but under ten times. The chain couples TRBV4-1 to TRBJ1-6, with D possibly matching TRBD1 (5 bases). Specimen: PBMCs or T cells enriched from blood (not recorded which). The TCR sequence derives from a woman in her forties or fifties who had been exposed to COVID-19. CDR3 amino acids: CASSQGTGGYSPLHF. In DNA form, the CDR3 reads TGCGCCAGCAGCCAAGGGACCGGGGGGTATTCACCCCTCCACTTT.